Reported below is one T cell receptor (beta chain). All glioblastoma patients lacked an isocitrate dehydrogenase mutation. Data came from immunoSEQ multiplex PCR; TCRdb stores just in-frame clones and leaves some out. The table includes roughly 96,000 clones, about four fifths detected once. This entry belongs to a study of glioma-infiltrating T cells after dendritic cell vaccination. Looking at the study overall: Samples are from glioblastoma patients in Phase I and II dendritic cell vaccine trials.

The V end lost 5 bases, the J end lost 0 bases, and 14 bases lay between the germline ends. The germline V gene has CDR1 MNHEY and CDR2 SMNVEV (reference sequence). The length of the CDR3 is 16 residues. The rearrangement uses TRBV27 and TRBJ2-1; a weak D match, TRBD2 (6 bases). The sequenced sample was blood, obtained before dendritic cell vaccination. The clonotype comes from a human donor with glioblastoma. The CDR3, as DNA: TGTGCCAGCAGTCTAGAGGGACTTGGCTCCTACAATGAGCAGTTCTTC. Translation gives CASSLEGLGSYNEQFF.